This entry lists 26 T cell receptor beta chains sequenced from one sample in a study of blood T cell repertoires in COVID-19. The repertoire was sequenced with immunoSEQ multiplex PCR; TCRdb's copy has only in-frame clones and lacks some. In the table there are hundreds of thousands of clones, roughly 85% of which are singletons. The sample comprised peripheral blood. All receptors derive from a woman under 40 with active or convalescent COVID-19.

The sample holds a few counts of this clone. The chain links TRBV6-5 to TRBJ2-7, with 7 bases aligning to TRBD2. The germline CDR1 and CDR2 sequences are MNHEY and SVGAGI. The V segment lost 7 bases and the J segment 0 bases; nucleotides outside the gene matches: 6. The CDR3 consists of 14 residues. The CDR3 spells CASTRGVSSYEQYF. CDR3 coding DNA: TGTGCCAGCACCCGGGGGGTGAGCTCCTACGAGCAGTACTTC.

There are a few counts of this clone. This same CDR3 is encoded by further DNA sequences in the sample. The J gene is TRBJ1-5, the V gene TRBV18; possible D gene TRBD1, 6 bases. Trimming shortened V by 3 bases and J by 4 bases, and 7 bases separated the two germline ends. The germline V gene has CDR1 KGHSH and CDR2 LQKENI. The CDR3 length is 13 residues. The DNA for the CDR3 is TGTGCCAGCTCACCCCAGGGGAATCAGCCCCAGCATTTT. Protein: CASSPQGNQPQHF.

This chain's CDR3 is CASSQGQANEQFF. CDR3 DNA: TGCGCCAGCAGCCAGGGACAGGCGAATGAGCAGTTCTTC. This chain links TRBV5-1 with TRBJ2-1, with TRBD1 matching over 8 bases. The trim removed 4 bases at V and 7 bases at J, leaving 4 bases unmatched. Germline V gene data show CDR1 as SGHRS and CDR2 as YFSETQ. There are 13 residues in the CDR3.

The chain's CDR3 is CASSASPGDGYTF. The CDR3 DNA sequence: TGTGCCAGCAGTGCTTCCCCGGGGGATGGCTACACCTTC. The rearrangement joins TRBV2 to TRBJ1-2; possible D gene TRBD1, 5 bases. The V gene lost 4 bases and the J gene lost 6 bases, with 12 bases spanning the gap. The germline CDR1 and CDR2 sequences are SNHLY and FYNNEI. CDR3 size: 13 residues.

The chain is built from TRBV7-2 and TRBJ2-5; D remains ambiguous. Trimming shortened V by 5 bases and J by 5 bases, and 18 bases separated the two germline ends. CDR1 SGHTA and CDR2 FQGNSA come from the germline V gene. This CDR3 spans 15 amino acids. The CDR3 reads CASSLVSSNWETQYF. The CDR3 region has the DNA TGTGCCAGCAGCCTCGTTAGCTCAAATTGGGAGACCCAGTACTTC.

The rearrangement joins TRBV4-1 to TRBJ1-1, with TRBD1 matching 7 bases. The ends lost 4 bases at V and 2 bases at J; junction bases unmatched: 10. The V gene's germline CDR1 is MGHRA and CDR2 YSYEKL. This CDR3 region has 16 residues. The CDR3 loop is CASSPEKGQPNTEAFF. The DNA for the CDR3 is TGCGCCAGCAGCCCCGAGAAGGGACAGCCAAACACTGAAGCTTTCTTT.

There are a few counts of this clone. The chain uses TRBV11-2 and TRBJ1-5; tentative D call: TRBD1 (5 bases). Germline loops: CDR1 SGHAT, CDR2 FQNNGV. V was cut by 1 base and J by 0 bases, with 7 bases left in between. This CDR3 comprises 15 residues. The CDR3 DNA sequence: TGTGCCAGCAGCTTAGGACAGTTTAGCAATCAGCCCCAGCATTTT. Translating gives CASSLGQFSNQPQHF.

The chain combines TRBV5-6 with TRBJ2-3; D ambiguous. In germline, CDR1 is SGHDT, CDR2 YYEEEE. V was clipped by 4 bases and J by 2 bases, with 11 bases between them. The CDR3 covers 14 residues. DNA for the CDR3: TGTGCCAGCAGCCTGACTCGTTTCACAGATACGCAGTATTTT. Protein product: CASSLTRFTDTQYF.

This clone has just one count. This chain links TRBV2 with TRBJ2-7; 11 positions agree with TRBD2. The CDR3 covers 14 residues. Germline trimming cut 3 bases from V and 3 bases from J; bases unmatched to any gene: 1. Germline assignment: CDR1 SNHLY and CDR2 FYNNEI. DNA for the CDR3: TGTGCCAGCAGTGACGGACTAGCGGGCTACGAGCAGTACTTC. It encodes CASSDGLAGYEQYF.

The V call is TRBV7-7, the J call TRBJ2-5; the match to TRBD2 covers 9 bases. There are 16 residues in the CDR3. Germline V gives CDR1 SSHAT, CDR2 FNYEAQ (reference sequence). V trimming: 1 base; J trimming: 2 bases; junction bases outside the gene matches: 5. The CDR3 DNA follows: TGTGCCAGCAGCTTAGGTGTAGCGGGAGAGCAAGAGACCCAGTACTTC. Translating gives CASSLGVAGEQETQYF.

The CDR3 region is CASSESAGLAYNNEQFF. CDR3 sequence (DNA): TGTGCCAGCAGTGAAAGTGCCGGACTAGCGTATAACAATGAGCAGTTCTTC. The chain is built from TRBV2 and TRBJ2-1; the match to TRBD2 covers 9 bases. V dropped 2 bases and J dropped 5; count of bases not matched to a gene: 10. The CDR3 length is 17 residues. Germline V lookup: CDR1 SNHLY, CDR2 FYNNEI.

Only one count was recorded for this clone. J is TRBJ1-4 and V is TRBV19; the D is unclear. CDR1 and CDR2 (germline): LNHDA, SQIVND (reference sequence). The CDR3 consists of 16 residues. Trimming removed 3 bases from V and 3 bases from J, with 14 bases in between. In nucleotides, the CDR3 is TGTGCCAGTAGTATGAGCCGTGGAGAGGCTAATGAAAAACTGTTTTTT. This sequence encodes CASSMSRGEANEKLFF.

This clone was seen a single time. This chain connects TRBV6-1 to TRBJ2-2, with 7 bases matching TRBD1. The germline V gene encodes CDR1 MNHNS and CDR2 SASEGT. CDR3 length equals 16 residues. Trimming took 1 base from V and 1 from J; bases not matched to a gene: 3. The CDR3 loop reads CASSEGNRGNTGELFF. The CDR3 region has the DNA TGTGCCAGCAGTGAAGGAAACAGGGGGAACACCGGGGAGCTGTTTTTT.

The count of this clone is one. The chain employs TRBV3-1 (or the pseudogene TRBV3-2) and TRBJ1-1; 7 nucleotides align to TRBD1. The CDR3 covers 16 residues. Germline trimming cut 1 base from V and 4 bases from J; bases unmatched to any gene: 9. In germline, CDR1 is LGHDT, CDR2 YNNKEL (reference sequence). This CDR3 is CASSQVAGTAITEAFF. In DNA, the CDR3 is TGTGCCAGCAGCCAAGTAGCCGGGACAGCGATCACTGAAGCTTTCTTT.

CDR3: CASSLKGLKDTGELFF. Written as DNA, the CDR3 is TGTGCCAGCAGCTTAAAGGGGTTAAAGGACACCGGGGAGCTGTTTTTT. The V and J genes are TRBV7-9 and TRBJ2-2; a possible D gene is TRBD1 (5 bases). The germline CDR1 and CDR2 sequences are SEHNR and FQNEAQ (reference sequence). Trimming removed 2 bases from V and 3 bases from J, with 13 bases in between. This CDR3 comprises 16 residues.

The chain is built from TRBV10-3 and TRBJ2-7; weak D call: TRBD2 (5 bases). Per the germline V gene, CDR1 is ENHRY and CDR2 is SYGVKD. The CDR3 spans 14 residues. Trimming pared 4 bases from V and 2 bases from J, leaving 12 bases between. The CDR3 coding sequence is TGTGCCATCAGTGGCTGGACTGGTGCCTACGAGCAGTACTTC. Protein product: CAISGWTGAYEQYF.

This CDR3 reads CAISESRQGASGNTIYF. In DNA form, the CDR3 reads TGTGCCATCAGTGAGTCCCGACAGGGGGCTAGTGGAAACACCATATATTTT. V and J are TRBV10-3 and TRBJ1-3; TRBD1 agrees at 10 bases. Trimming removed 0 bases from V and 3 bases from J; junction bases left unmatched: 5. The germline CDR1 and CDR2 sequences are ENHRY and SYGVKD. There are 17 residues in the CDR3.

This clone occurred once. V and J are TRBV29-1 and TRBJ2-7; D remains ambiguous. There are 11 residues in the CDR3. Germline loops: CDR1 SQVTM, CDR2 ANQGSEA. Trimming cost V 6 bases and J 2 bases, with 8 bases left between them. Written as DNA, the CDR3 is TGCAGCGTGGTTACTACCTACGAGCAGTACTTC. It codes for CSVVTTYEQYF.

CDR3 nucleotides: TGCGCCAGCAGCCTGACTAGCGGGGGATTTGCAGATACGCAGTATTTT. Its translation is CASSLTSGGFADTQYF. The chain carries TRBV5-1 and TRBJ2-3, with TRBD2 identical over 12 bases. This CDR3 comprises 16 residues. Germline CDR1 and CDR2: SGHRS and YFSETQ. Losses at the gene ends were 4 bases for V and 4 bases for J; bases not matched to a gene: 7. The complete variable domain, with remaining parts taken from reference TRBV5-1 and TRBJ2-3, reads KAGVTQTPRYLIKTRGQQVTLSCSPISGHRSVSWYQQTPGQGLQFLFEYFSETQRNKGNFPGRFSGRQFSNSRSEMNVSTLELGDSALYLCASSLTSGGFADTQYFGPGTRLTVL.

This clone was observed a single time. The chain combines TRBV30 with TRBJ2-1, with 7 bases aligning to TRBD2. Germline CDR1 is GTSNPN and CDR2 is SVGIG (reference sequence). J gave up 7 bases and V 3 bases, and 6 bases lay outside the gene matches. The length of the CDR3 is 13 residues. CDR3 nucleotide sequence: TGTGCCTGGAGACCAGCGGGAAAGAATGAGCAGTTCTTC. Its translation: CAWRPAGKNEQFF.

In DNA form, the CDR3 reads TGCGCCAGCAGCTTGGCGCTAGCGGGACGATACGTACGGGATACGCAGTATTTT. Amino acid sequence: CASSLALAGRYVRDTQYF. V and J are TRBV5-1 and TRBJ2-3, with 9 bases lining up with TRBD2. CDR3 length: 18 residues. Trimming at V came to 0 bases and at J to 6 bases, leaving 14 bases not matched to a gene. CDR1 and CDR2 (germline): SGHRS, YFSETQ.

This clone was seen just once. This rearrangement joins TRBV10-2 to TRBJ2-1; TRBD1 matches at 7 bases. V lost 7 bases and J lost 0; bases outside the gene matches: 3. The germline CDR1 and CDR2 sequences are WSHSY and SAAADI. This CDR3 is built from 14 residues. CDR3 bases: TGCGCCAGCAATTGGGACAGCTCCTACAATGAGCAGTTCTTC. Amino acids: CASNWDSSYNEQFF.

CDR3 DNA sequence: TGTGCCAGCAGCCAGACCCACGGGGGCTACACCTTC. Residues: CASSQTHGGYTF. This chain connects TRBV11-2 to TRBJ1-2; D not resolved. The CDR3 extends over 12 amino acids. Germline CDR1 SGHAT, CDR2 FQNNGV. The ends were cut back, 5 bases at V and 8 bases at J, with 12 bases in the middle.

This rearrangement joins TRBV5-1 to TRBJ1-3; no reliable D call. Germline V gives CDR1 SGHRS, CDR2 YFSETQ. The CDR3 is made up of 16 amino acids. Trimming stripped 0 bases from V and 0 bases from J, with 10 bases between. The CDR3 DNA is TGCGCCAGCAGCTTGGCCGGCGGAATCTCTGGAAACACCATATATTTT. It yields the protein CASSLAGGISGNTIYF.

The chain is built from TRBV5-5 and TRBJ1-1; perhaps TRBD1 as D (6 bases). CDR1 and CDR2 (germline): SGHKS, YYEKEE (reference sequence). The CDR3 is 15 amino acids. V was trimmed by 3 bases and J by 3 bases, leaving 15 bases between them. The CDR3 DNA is TGTGCCAGCAGCTGGGGTTGGGGGCAGGACACTGAAGCTTTCTTT. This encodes CASSWGWGQDTEAFF.

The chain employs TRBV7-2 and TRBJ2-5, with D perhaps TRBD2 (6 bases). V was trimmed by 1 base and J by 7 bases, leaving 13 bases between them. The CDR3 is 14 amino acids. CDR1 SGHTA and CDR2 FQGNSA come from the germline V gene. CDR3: CASSLEGLRGTQYF. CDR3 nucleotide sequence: TGTGCCAGCAGCTTAGAAGGTCTGCGGGGGACCCAGTACTTC.